This T cell receptor (beta chain) was sequenced for a study of vaccination effects on CD4 cells after COVID-19. Looking at the study overall: Sampling occurred a median 72 days post second dose, range 14 to 241. Overall study findings and caveats: There was marked clonal contraction among infection- and vaccine-induced clones late after vaccination.

TCRdb's copy holds only in-frame clones and misses some; the assay was immunoSEQ multiplex PCR. This sample has roughly 71,000 clones, with about 80% found just once. The V end was cut by 4 bases, the J end by 2 bases, with 3 bases between. In germline, CDR1 is SGHRS, CDR2 YFSETQ. CDR3 length: 11 residues. Regarding this clone: Its antigen is unknown.

Sequencing followed a ViraFEST assay step that expanded antigen-specific CD4+ T cells with viral peptide pools. Isolating CD4+ T cells followed approximately nine days of culture. Each participant received a vaccine that was either BNT162b2 or mRNA-1273, given as two doses. Having tested negative for nucleocapsid antibodies, the vaccine recipients showed no prior SARS-CoV-2 infection. This sequence was found in a human donor who received a COVID-19 vaccine. This chain joins TRBV5-1 and TRBJ1-2; D is ambiguous. The sequences come from CD4+ T cells from PBMCs cultured with HCoV-229E spike peptides, collected after COVID-19 vaccination. The CDR3 is CASSDNYGYTF. CDR3 coding DNA: TGCGCCAGCAGCGACAACTATGGCTACACCTTC.